The clone carrying this TCR beta chain was observed at least ten times. This record comes from a study of T-cell memory formation after mild COVID-19. Trimming took 8 bases from V and 0 from J, leaving 11 bases between them. CDR3 length equals 13 residues. Germline CDR1 LGHDT, CDR2 YNNKEL (reference sequence). TCR alpha and TCR beta cDNA libraries carrying sample barcodes and UMIs were produced by 5'RACE using constant-segment primers. TCRdb analysed the 5' RACE reads with MiXCR anew, one entry per CDR3 protein. The table lists a few hundred thousand distinct CDR3 sequences, roughly an eighth of them singletons.

The sequence was obtained from a man between 18 and 29 years old who had mild COVID-19 (a few samples of this study predate the infection). Cell type and time point are not known. The sample was PBMCs or a T cell subset sorted from them (not recorded which). The chain joins TRBV3-1 to TRBJ2-7, with D possibly being TRBD1 (6 bases). The CDR3 loop is CASGGQPSYEQYF. The DNA of the CDR3 is TGTGCCAGCGGGGGCCAACCCTCCTACGAGCAGTACTTC.